The 11 T cell receptor beta chains below all came from one sample that was sequenced in a study of blood T cell repertoires in COVID-19. Using immunoSEQ multiplex PCR, the repertoire was profiled, and TCRdb retains in-frame clones only, with some absent. The sample has 100,000 to 150,000 clones, about 86% seen once. Sample: peripheral blood. These receptors originate from a woman in her fifties or sixties with active or convalescent COVID-19.

A remark on this clone: At one end, the junction sequence differs from germline, possibly due to a read error. CDR3 DNA: TGTGCCACCAGTCCTGGGACAGGCTCTGGAAACACCATATATTTT. Its protein is CATSPGTGSGNTIYF. The rearrangement joins TRBV10-3 to TRBJ1-3, with 8 positions matching TRBD1. Germline V lookup: CDR1 ENHRY, CDR2 SYGVKD. The length of the CDR3 is 15 residues.

The chain uses TRBV7-6 and TRBJ1-1, with D possibly being TRBD1 (6 bases). Germline assignment: CDR1 SGHVS and CDR2 FNYEAQ. CDR3 length: 16 residues. Trimming cost V 1 base and J 5 bases, with 17 bases left between them. For the CDR3, the DNA is TGTGCCAGCAGCTTAGGGGCGAGGGGGTTAGGAACTGAAGCTTTCTTT. Translated: CASSLGARGLGTEAFF.

The rearrangement joins TRBV19 to TRBJ1-1; the match to TRBD1 covers 8 bases. V shed 5 bases, J shed 7 bases, and the junction held 9 bases outside the gene matches. The CDR3 spans 14 residues. Per the germline V gene, CDR1 is LNHDA and CDR2 is SQIVND (reference sequence). The CDR3 reads CASSLRTGTIEAFF. The CDR3 coding sequence is TGTGCCAGTAGTCTTCGGACAGGGACAATTGAAGCTTTCTTT.

The chain recombines TRBV28 with TRBJ1-2; D is ambiguous. Trimming removed 4 bases from V and 8 bases from J, with 29 bases in between. This CDR3 is built from 18 residues. Germline CDR1 is MDHEN and CDR2 is SYDVKM. The DNA for the CDR3 is TGTGCCAGCAGTTCTATTATGCGACTTAGGAGGGAAACAAGGGGCTACACCTTC. This encodes CASSSIMRLRRETRGYTF.

The CDR3 DNA reads as TGTGCCAGCAGCTTCGATCGACTGGATACGCAGTATTTT. This gives the protein CASSFDRLDTQYF. The J gene is TRBJ2-3, the V gene TRBV11-2, with D unclear. Germline V gene sequence: CDR1 SGHAT, CDR2 FQNNGV. The CDR3 is 13 amino acids. Between the trimmed V and J ends, which lost 3 bases and 6 bases, there was a span of 10 bases.

The J gene is TRBJ1-5, the V gene TRBV19; 8 bases map to TRBD1. The germline CDR1 and CDR2 sequences are LNHDA and SQIVND (reference sequence). With V trimmed by 3 bases and J by 5 bases, 12 bases remained unmatched. The CDR3 loop spans 17 amino acids. The CDR3 bases are TGTGCCAGTAGTATGCCAGGGGGCGACGGGTCGGATCAGCCCCAGCATTTT. This translates into CASSMPGGDGSDQPQHF. Using reference TRBV19 and TRBJ1-5 for the parts outside the CDR3, the full variable domain is DGGITQSPKYLFRKEGQNVTLSCEQNLNHDAMYWYRQDPGQGLRLIYYSQIVNDFQKGDIAEGYSVSREKKESFPLTVTSAQKNPTAFYLCASSMPGGDGSDQPQHFGDGTRLSIL.

The V gene is TRBV7-3, the J gene TRBJ2-1, with 14 bases matching TRBD2. Germline-derived CDR1 and CDR2 are SGHTA and FQGTGA. This CDR3 comprises 14 residues. Trimming took 5 bases from V and 15 from J; bases not matched to a gene: 9. CDR3: CASSPAGLAGDPFF. The CDR3 DNA reads as TGTGCCAGCAGCCCCGCGGGACTAGCGGGAGATCCGTTCTTC.

The chain joins TRBV18 to TRBJ1-1, with D tentatively TRBD1 (5 bases). V lost 3 bases, J lost 7 bases, and 15 bases lay in between. The CDR3 is 14 residues long. The germline V gene has CDR1 KGHSH and CDR2 LQKENI. The CDR3 sequence: CASSPGLGRDEAFF. CDR3 nucleotide sequence: TGTGCCAGCTCACCTGGCTTGGGCAGGGATGAAGCTTTCTTT.

The chain joins TRBV7-3 to TRBJ1-1; TRBD1 might be the D (6 bases). The V end lost 2 bases, the J end lost 2 bases, and 9 bases lay between the germline ends. The germline gives CDR1 SGHTA, CDR2 FQGTGA. The CDR3 contains 14 residues. CDR3 protein: CASSLGQPNTEAFF. The CDR3 coding sequence is TGTGCCAGCAGCTTAGGACAGCCTAACACTGAAGCTTTCTTT.

CDR3 DNA: TGTGCCAGCAGTTACGATTCAAGGGGAATTGGCACTGAAGCTTTCTTT. Its translation: CASSYDSRGIGTEAFF. This chain uses TRBV6-5 with TRBJ1-1; D possibly corresponds to TRBD1 (5 bases). V was shortened by 2 bases and J by 4 bases, with 17 bases between the two germline ends. Germline V lookup: CDR1 MNHEY, CDR2 SVGAGI. The CDR3 extends over 16 amino acids.

The V call is TRBV7-2, the J call TRBJ1-2; D gene unclear. Germline assignment: CDR1 SGHTA and CDR2 FQGNSA. Trimming took 2 bases from V and 5 from J, leaving 12 bases between them. The CDR3 totals 14 residues. The CDR3 DNA reads as TGTGCCAGCAGCTTATTACGGGTTTTGTATGGCTACACCTTC. Its protein is CASSLLRVLYGYTF.